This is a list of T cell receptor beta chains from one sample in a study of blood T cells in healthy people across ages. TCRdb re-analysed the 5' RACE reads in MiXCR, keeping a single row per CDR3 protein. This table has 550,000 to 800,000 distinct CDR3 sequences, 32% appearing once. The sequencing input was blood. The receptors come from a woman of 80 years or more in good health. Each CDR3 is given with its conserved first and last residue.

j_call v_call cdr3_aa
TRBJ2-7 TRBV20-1 CSARSGTGGFEQYF
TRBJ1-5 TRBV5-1 CASSPETGGRQPQHF
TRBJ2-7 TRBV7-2 CASSPSWTITYEQYF
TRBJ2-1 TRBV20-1 CSAITATGYNEQFF
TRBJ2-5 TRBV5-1 CASGRQGAWNEQYF
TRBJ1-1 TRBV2 CASKSEGSTEAFF
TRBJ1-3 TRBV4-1 CASSQEFGGPGNTIYF
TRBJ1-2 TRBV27 CASSLEGGSYGYTF
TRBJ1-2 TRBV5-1 CASSFGDRPYYGYTF
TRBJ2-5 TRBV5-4 CASSSDGTGGRETQYF
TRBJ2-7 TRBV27 CASSPYVQTTAYEQYF
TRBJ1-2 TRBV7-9 CASSLDWVSNYGYTF
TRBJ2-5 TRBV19 CASSKTGGLNEQYF
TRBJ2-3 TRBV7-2 CAGSLVFSGDTQYF
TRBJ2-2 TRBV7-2 CVSSLARTGSTGELFF
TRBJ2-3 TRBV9 CASSLNPTDTQYF
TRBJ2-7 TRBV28 CASSLSLGVSYEQYF
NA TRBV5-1 CASSLVGGRNEQYF
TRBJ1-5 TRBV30 CAFEKGNQPQHF
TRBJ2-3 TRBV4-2 CASSQDRGTDMQYF
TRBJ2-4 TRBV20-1 CSASADRAAKNIQYF
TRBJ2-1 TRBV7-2 CASSFVGQGDGQFF
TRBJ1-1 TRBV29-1 CSVEAPEANTEAFF
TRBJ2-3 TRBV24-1 CATSDWFRGRRTDTQYF
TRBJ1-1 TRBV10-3 CAISDRQGGVTEAFF
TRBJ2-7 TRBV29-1 CSIRAGTAYEQYF
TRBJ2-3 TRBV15 CATSRRAGAGTDTQYF
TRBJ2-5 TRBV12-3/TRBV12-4 CASSPQGGGSQETQYF